Listed here are 10 T cell receptor beta chains from one sample, sequenced in a study of blood T cell repertoires in COVID-19. Repertoires were generated with immunoSEQ multiplex PCR, while TCRdb's copy carries only in-frame clones and drops some. This sample has 200,000 to 300,000 clones, with roughly 90% found just once. The sample comprised PBMCs or T cells enriched from blood (not recorded which). These TCRs come from a woman aged 25 to 45 who had recovered from COVID-19.

V is TRBV4-3 and J is TRBJ2-7; the D gene is possibly TRBD2 (5 bases). Germline V lookup: CDR1 LGHNA, CDR2 YSLEER. There are 15 residues in the CDR3. Trimming left V 2 bases short and J 0 bases short, with 11 bases between. Written as DNA, the CDR3 is TGCGCCAGCAGCCAATGGTTAGGGAGCTCCTACGAGCAGTACTTC. Amino acids: CASSQWLGSSYEQYF.

The rearrangement uses TRBV28 and TRBJ1-2; D is ambiguous. CDR3 length: 12 amino acids. The V gene lost 6 bases and the J gene lost 4 bases, with 9 bases spanning the gap. CDR1 is MDHEN and CDR2 is SYDVKM in the germline V gene. CDR3 in amino acids: CASREGGYGYTF. The DNA of the CDR3 is TGTGCCAGCAGAGAAGGAGGCTATGGCTACACCTTC.

The CDR3 spells CASSYSLAGVNNEQFF. CDR3 bases: TGTGCCAGCAGTTACTCTCTAGCGGGAGTCAACAATGAGCAGTTCTTC. The V and J genes are TRBV6-5 and TRBJ2-1, with 10 bases matching TRBD2. Looked up from germline, CDR1 is MNHEY and CDR2 is SVGAGI. The J segment lost 5 bases and the V segment lost 0 bases, leaving 4 bases of the junction unmatched. The CDR3 covers 16 residues.

J is TRBJ1-3 and V is TRBV27, with D possibly TRBD1 on 6 matching bases. The CDR3 sequence is 15 residues long. Trimming shortened V by 5 bases and J by 2 bases, and 13 bases separated the two germline ends. Per the germline V gene, CDR1 is MNHEY and CDR2 is SMNVEV (reference sequence). The CDR3 loop is CASSRGGSTGNTIYF. Here the CDR3 DNA reads TGTGCCAGCAGTAGGGGGGGCTCAACTGGAAACACCATATATTTT.

This chain links TRBV4-1 with TRBJ1-1, with 12 bases fitting TRBD1. V was pared by 5 bases and J by 4 bases, with 14 bases of the junction left unmatched. The CDR3 covers 18 residues. Germline CDR1 is MGHRA and CDR2 is YSYEKL. The CDR3 protein is CASSGGTGGAIRSTEAFF. DNA of the CDR3: TGCGCCAGCAGCGGAGGGACAGGGGGCGCGATACGTAGCACTGAAGCTTTCTTT.

The V gene is TRBV28, the J gene TRBJ1-1; 8 positions agree with TRBD1. CDR3 size: 16 residues. The V and J ends lost 5 bases and 1 base, in that order; junction bases with no gene match: 9. From germline, CDR1 is MDHEN and CDR2 SYDVKM. The CDR3 region has the DNA TGTGCCAGCAGTACAGGGGGACATATGAGGAACACTGAAGCTTTCTTT. Protein sequence: CASSTGGHMRNTEAFF.

The V and J genes are TRBV4-1 and TRBJ2-7; possible D gene TRBD2, 7 bases. Per the germline V gene, CDR1 is MGHRA and CDR2 is YSYEKL. The CDR3 sequence is 16 residues long. The V and J ends lost 6 bases and 5 bases respectively, with 23 bases between them. This CDR3 is CASSHILRGLENEQYF. The CDR3 region has the DNA TGCGCCAGCAGTCACATCTTGCGGGGGCTGGAGAACGAGCAGTACTTC.

V is TRBV4-3 and J is TRBJ2-1; 10 bases are shared with TRBD2. The CDR3 is made up of 16 amino acids. V gave up 1 base and J gave up 7 bases; unmatched junction bases: 7. CDR1 and CDR2 (germline): LGHNA, YSLEER. The DNA of the CDR3 is TGCGCCAGCAGCCAAGCAACTAGCGGGACGGGGAATGAGCAGTTCTTC. It translates to CASSQATSGTGNEQFF.

In this sample, this clone turned up a few times. This sequence joins TRBV7-6 and TRBJ2-1; 8 bases agree with TRBD2. Germline V lookup: CDR1 SGHVS, CDR2 FNYEAQ. This CDR3 has 16 residues. V shed 4 bases, J shed 4 bases, and the junction held 9 bases outside the gene matches. The CDR3 nucleotides are TGTGCCAGCAGCTCTAGCGGGTCTGTTCGATACAATGAGCAGTTCTTC. The encoded protein is CASSSSGSVRYNEQFF.

This chain's CDR3 is CATQRESGAYNEQFF. In nucleotides, the CDR3 is TGTGCCACCCAGAGGGAGAGCGGAGCCTACAATGAGCAGTTCTTC. This chain joins TRBV25-1 and TRBJ2-1, with D maybe TRBD2 (5 bases). V was trimmed by 10 bases and J by 2 bases, leaving 18 bases between them. The CDR3 contains 15 residues. The germline gives CDR1 MGHDK, CDR2 SYGVNS.